This T cell receptor beta chain was documented in a study of shared clonotypes between healthy human individuals. Sequencing was at deep level. Sequencing used immunoSEQ multiplex PCR; TCRdb keeps in-frame clones, though not all of them. This sample has about 2 million clones, with about 95% found just once. This CDR3 is built from 15 residues. Germline CDR1 is SGHRS and CDR2 is YFSETQ. The V end lost 0 bases, the J end lost 5 bases, and 14 bases lay between the germline ends. The sample was naive CD4+ T cells sorted from blood. The sample's subset: CD45RA+ positively selected. V and J are TRBV5-1 and TRBJ1-2; a weak D match, TRBD1 (6 bases). The clonotype originates from a man aged 18 to 35 in good health. The DNA of the CDR3 is TGCGCCAGCAGCTTGGCACAGGGAATAGGGTATGGCTACACCTTC. Translation: CASSLAQGIGYGYTF.